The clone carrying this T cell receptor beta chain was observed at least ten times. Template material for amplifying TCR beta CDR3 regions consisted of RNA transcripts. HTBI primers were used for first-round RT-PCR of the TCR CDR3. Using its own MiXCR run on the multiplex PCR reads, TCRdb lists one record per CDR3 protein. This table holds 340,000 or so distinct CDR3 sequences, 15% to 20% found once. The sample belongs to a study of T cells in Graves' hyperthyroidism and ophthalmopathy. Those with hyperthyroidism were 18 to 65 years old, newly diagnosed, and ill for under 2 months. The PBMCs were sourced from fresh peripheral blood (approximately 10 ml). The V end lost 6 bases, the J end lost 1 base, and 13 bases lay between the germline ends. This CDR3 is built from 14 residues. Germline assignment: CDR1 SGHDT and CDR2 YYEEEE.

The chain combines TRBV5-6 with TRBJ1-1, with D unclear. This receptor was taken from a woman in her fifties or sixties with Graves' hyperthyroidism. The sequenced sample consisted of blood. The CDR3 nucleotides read TGTGCCAGCACCCGATACGCGGGGAACACTGAAGCTTTCTTT. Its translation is CASTRYAGNTEAFF.